Included here is one T cell receptor beta chain sequence, with context. In the source study's methods: Researchers report that nucleated cell counts were estimated from reference gene primer amplification. This table comes from immunoSEQ multiplex PCR, and its TCRdb copy is limited to in-frame clones, with some not included. V and J calls and clone size follow that table, whereas D and trimming were derived from the DNA. The data hold under 150,000 clones, with 80% to 90% observed a single time. This specimen belongs to a study of blood T cell repertoires in COVID-19. Study overall: Acute-phase and convalescent COVID-19 samples originated in the United States, Italy and Spain. In each case, the material was cDNA or gDNA derived from T cells, B-cell-depleted T cells, or PBMCs.

Deletions cut 7 bases from V and 0 bases from J, with 9 bases between. The CDR3 runs 13 residues. The germline V gene has CDR1 SGHAT and CDR2 FQDESV (reference sequence). The sample consisted of peripheral blood. The TCR comes from a woman between 45 and 60 years old with acute or convalescent COVID-19. The chain recombines TRBV11-1 with TRBJ1-1; D ambiguous. The CDR3 spells CASTPQLNTEAFF. CDR3 in DNA: TGTGCCAGCACCCCTCAGTTGAACACTGAAGCTTTCTTT.